This TCR beta chain was found in a study of T cell responses to AZD1222 COVID-19 vaccine. Study overall: The analysis combined second doses at about 4 or about 12 weeks.

Study-level points and caveats: Mostly white British, mostly female donors; authors suggested clonal diversity may be underestimated. The study identified only a handful of AZD1222 recipients as seropositive at baseline. Researchers report vaccine-associated CD4 TCRs spanning spike, with dominance at 160-218 and 743-854.

A note on this clone: What it binds is not known.

The data were produced by immunoSEQ multiplex PCR, yet TCRdb's version contains in-frame clones alone and is incomplete. Of about 180,000 clones in the sample, 70% to 90% are singletons; the top ten hold about 0.53%. This CDR3 has 14 residues. Per germline, CDR1 SGHAT and CDR2 FQNNGV. Trimming cost V 2 bases and J 2 bases, with 9 bases left between them. The rearrangement uses TRBV11-2 and TRBJ1-1; D may be TRBD1 (5 bases). The source is an adult in good health. Material: peripheral blood, obtained on day 0 of AZD1222 vaccination. CDR3 region: CASSLFGTNTEAFF. CDR3 sequence (DNA): TGTGCCAGCAGCTTATTCGGGACTAACACTGAAGCTTTCTTT.